This T cell receptor (beta chain) is drawn from a study of blood T cell repertoires in COVID-19. Assay: immunoSEQ multiplex PCR; the TCRdb copy retains only in-frame clones and omits some. The sample carries about 390,000 clones, approximately 87% recorded once. CDR1 is MNHEY, CDR2 SVGAGI, per germline. V lost 6 bases and J lost 1, with 13 bases in between. The CDR3 loop spans 15 amino acids. The V gene is TRBV6-5, the J gene TRBJ1-3; possible D gene TRBD1, 5 bases. The sequence came from a woman aged 60-75 years with COVID-19, enrolled during active disease. Sequencing input: peripheral blood. CDR3 bases: TGTGCCAGCAGCCCGGAGGGGAGGTCTGGAAACACCATATATTTT. Its translation: CASSPEGRSGNTIYF.